The clone carrying this T cell receptor beta chain was seen a single time. Its antigen is as yet unknown. The source of the sample is a study of T cell responses to AZD1222 COVID-19 vaccine. The study's findings and limits: It was only after the peak T cell response that any repertoires were sampled.

Here immunoSEQ multiplex PCR was the method, and the copy in TCRdb shows in-frame clones only, minus some. The repertoire holds about 94,000 clones, with 70% to 90% as singletons. The sequence was obtained from an adult in good health. Specimen: peripheral blood, collected on day 0 of AZD1222 vaccination.

The CDR3 DNA follows: TGTGCCATCAGTGAGTCCGGGTTCTCCACTGAAGCTTTCTTT. It is translated as CAISESGFSTEAFF. The chain is built from TRBV10-3 and TRBJ1-1; D ambiguous. This CDR3 is 14 amino acids long. Germline lookup yields CDR1 ENHRY and CDR2 SYGVKD. The V and J ends lost 0 bases and 4 bases respectively, with 9 bases between them.